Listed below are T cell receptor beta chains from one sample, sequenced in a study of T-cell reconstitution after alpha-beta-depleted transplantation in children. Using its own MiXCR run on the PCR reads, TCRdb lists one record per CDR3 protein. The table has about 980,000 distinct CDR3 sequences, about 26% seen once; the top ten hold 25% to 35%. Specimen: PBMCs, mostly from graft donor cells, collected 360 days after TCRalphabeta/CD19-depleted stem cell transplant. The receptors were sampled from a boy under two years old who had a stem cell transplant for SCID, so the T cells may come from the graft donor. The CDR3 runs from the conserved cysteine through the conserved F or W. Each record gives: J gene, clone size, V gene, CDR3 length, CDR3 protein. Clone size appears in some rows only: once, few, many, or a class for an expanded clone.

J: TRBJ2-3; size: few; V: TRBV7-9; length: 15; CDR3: CASSSDRENTDTQYF
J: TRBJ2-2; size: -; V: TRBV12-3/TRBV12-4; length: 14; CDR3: CAINLRINTGELFF
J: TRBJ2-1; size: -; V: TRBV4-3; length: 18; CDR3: CASSQDSGTGRTYNEQFF
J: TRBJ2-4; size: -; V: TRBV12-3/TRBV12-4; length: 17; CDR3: CASSNTGLAGGLNIQYF
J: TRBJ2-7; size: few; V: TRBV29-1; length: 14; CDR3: CSVFSGGGGYEQYF
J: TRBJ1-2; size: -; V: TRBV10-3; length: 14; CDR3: CAIGSDRGPYGYTF
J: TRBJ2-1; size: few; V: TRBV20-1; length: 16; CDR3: CSARGWRGEDYNEQFF
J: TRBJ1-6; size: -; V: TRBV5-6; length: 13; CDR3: CASSWLGGGALHF
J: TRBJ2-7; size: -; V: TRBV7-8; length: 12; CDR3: CASSRGGIEQYF
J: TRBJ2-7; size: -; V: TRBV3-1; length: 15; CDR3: CASSQGGFGPYEQYF
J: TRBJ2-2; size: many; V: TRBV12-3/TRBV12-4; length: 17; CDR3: CASSQDRGRYTTGELFF
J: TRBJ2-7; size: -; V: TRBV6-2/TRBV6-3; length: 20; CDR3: CASDRPCGGKSALGGYEQYF
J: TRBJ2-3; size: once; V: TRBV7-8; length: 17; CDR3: CASSSLAGGPWTDTQYF
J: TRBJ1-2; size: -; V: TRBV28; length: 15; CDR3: CASSFVHRDSKGYTF
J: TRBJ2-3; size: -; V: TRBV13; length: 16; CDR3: CASSPREGQDADTQYF
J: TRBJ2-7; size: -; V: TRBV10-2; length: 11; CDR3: CASSESVEQYF
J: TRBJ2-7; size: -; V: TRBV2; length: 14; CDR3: CASSERQGPYEQYF
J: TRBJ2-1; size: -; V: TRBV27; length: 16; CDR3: CASSSLPGTPGDEQFF
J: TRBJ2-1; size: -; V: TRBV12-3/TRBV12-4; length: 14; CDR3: CASSLGDFDNEQFF